The 32 T cell receptor beta chains below all came from one sample that was sequenced in a study of vaccination and CD4 T cells after COVID-19. The treatment is: roughly ten-day PBMC culture with coronavirus spike peptide pools or control peptides (ViraFEST assay). Sequenced with the Oncomine TCR Beta short-read assay was DNA taken from cultured CD4+ T cells. TCRdb passed the PCR reads through MiXCR, listing each CDR3 protein once. The sample consists of about 7,600 distinct CDR3 sequences, approximately 20% of them appearing once. Antigens for these TCRs are unknown. This specimen was CD4+ T cells from blood, cultured in vitro, taken after SARS-CoV-2 vaccination. The receptors here all came from a human donor who had recovered from COVID-19.

As for this clonotype: A single base separates this from a much larger clone, so it may be a read error. This is likely a read error, given that the CDR3 carries no conserved phenylalanine or tryptophan at its end. The chain employs TRBV10-1 and TRBJ1-2; tentative D call: TRBD1 (6 bases). V was cut by 0 bases and J by 5 bases, with 13 bases left in between. The CDR3 length is 15 residues. Per the germline V gene, CDR1 is WNHNN and CDR2 is SYGVQD (reference sequence). In DNA, the CDR3 is TGCGCCAGCAGTGAGTCCACGGGGGGCTATTATGGCTACACCATC. Residues: CASSESTGGYYGYTI.

By proportion, this clonotype is medium-sized. This chain links TRBV19 with TRBJ2-5; TRBD1 or TRBD2 may be the D gene (5 bases each). The CDR3 is 14 amino acids. Per the germline V gene, CDR1 is LNHDA and CDR2 is SQIVND (reference sequence). V was cut by 5 bases and J by 6 bases, with 16 bases left in between. The CDR3 sequence: CASSSPGAAKTQYF. CDR3 nucleotides: TGTGCCAGTAGTTCGCCCGGGGCGGCAAAGACCCAGTACTTC.

The genes are TRBV2 and TRBJ1-1; D gene unclear. The CDR3 spans 12 residues. Germline-derived CDR1 and CDR2 are SNHLY and FYNNEI. V lost 3 bases, J lost 13 bases, and 15 bases lay in between. This CDR3 is CASSDPGLAGFF. The CDR3, as DNA: TGTGCCAGCAGTGACCCCGGACTTGCAGGTTTCTTT.

The rearrangement links TRBV5-6 to TRBJ2-5; D might be TRBD1 (6 bases). The CDR3 is made up of 15 amino acids. Germline V gives CDR1 SGHDT, CDR2 YYEEEE. The V gene lost 3 bases and the J gene lost 5 bases, with 17 bases spanning the gap. The CDR3 coding sequence is TGTGCCAGCAGCTCCGGACAGACGAGAGGGGAGACCCAGTACTTC. Its protein is CASSSGQTRGETQYF.

The gene calls are TRBV6-1 and TRBJ1-2; TRBD1 matches 7 bases. V shed 2 bases and J 1 base; nucleotides not matched to a gene: 7. CDR3 length: 16 residues. The V gene's germline CDR1 is MNHNS and CDR2 SASEGT. The CDR3 bases are TGTGCCAGCAGTGAACTAGGGGGCAGATATAACTATGGCTACACCTTC. Amino acids: CASSELGGRYNYGYTF.

The chain employs TRBV6-1 and TRBJ2-7; 8 bases agree with TRBD1. CDR3 size: 14 residues. V lost 5 bases, J lost 4 bases, and 7 bases stayed unmatched. CDR1 and CDR2 (germline): MNHNS, SASEGT. The CDR3 sequence is CASSPRQGWYEQYF. The CDR3 nucleotides read TGTGCCAGCAGTCCCCGACAGGGGTGGTACGAGCAGTACTTC.

The J gene is TRBJ2-6, the V gene TRBV20-1; 11 positions agree with TRBD1. The CDR3 consists of 17 residues. Germline CDR1 reads DFQATT; CDR2 reads SNEGSKA (reference sequence). Trimming at V came to 5 bases and at J to 0 bases, leaving 6 bases not matched to a gene. The CDR3 is CSALGTGGNSGANVLTF. For the CDR3, the DNA is TGCAGTGCTCTAGGGACAGGGGGAAACTCTGGGGCCAACGTCCTGACTTTC.

This clonotype has just one count. The chain couples TRBV29-1 to TRBJ2-2; no reliable D call. This CDR3 is 13 amino acids long. Germline values: CDR1 SQVTM, CDR2 ANQGSEA. V lost 4 bases and J 7 bases, leaving 13 bases between the germline ends. In DNA form, the CDR3 reads TGCAGCGTTGTGATATATATGGACGGGGAGCTGTTTTTT. This sequence encodes CSVVIYMDGELFF.

This clonotype occurred many times. The gene calls are TRBV6-1 and TRBJ2-3; possible D gene TRBD1, 5 bases. There are 13 residues in the CDR3. Deletions cut 6 bases from V and 6 bases from J, with 13 bases between. In germline, CDR1 is MNHNS, CDR2 SASEGT. The CDR3 bases are TGTGCCAGCAGAGACAGTGACGTGGATACGCAGTATTTT. Residues: CASRDSDVDTQYF.

This clonotype occurred a few times. The rearrangement joins TRBV6-1 to TRBJ2-3; unclear D gene. The CDR3 is 15 amino acids. The germline gives CDR1 MNHNS, CDR2 SASEGT. Trimming removed 2 bases at V and 3 bases at J, with 12 bases between. Here the CDR3 reads CASSEPGRLTDTQYF. CDR3 sequence (DNA): TGTGCCAGCAGTGAACCCGGCAGGTTGACAGATACGCAGTATTTT.

This clonotype was counted only a few times. The CDR3 region is CASRPSTASTDTQYF. CDR3 DNA: TGTGCCAGCAGACCCTCGACAGCTAGCACAGATACGCAGTATTTT. The chain carries TRBV7-6 and TRBJ2-3, with D maybe TRBD1 (5 bases). CDR1 is SGHVS, CDR2 FNYEAQ, per germline. V shed 6 bases and J shed 0 bases, with 13 bases lying between them. This CDR3 is 15 amino acids long.

The chain has TRBV28 and TRBJ1-2; 8 nucleotides match TRBD1. Germline CDR1 MDHEN, CDR2 SYDVKM. V was clipped by 4 bases and J by 4 bases; unmatched bases: 8. CDR3 length: 15 residues. This chain's CDR3 is CASSSTRQGLYGYTF. The DNA for the CDR3 is TGTGCCAGCAGTTCTACTCGACAGGGGCTCTATGGCTACACCTTC.

The chain links TRBV20-1 to TRBJ1-3, with D maybe TRBD1 (5 bases). Trimming removed 5 bases at V and 7 bases at J, with 15 bases between. CDR1 DFQATT and CDR2 SNEGSKA come from the germline V gene (reference sequence). This CDR3 has 13 amino acids. As DNA, the CDR3 is TGCAGTGCTCCCCGGGGGGGACTTAACACCATATATTTT. Amino acid sequence: CSAPRGGLNTIYF.

This clonotype was recorded a few times. The rearrangement links TRBV27 to TRBJ1-1; D is unclear. Trimming cost V 3 bases and J 4 bases, with 6 bases left between them. CDR3 length: 12 amino acids. CDR1 MNHEY and CDR2 SMNVEV come from the germline V gene (reference sequence). CDR3 coding DNA: TGTGCCAGCAGTTTGTCGGCCACTGAAGCTTTCTTT. It specifies CASSLSATEAFF.

The chain combines TRBV5-4 with TRBJ2-1; 9 positions agree with TRBD2. Germline V lookup: CDR1 SGHNT, CDR2 YYREEE (reference sequence). After removal of 5 bases from V and 3 bases from J, the junction contained 6 bases not matched to a gene. CDR3 length equals 15 residues. DNA for the CDR3: TGTGCCAGCAGTCCTAGCGGGACCAGCTACAATGAGCAGTTCTTC. Translated, it gives CASSPSGTSYNEQFF.

In its sample, this clonotype ranks as medium-sized. The chain carries TRBV6-1 and TRBJ1-1; D gene unclear. Deletions cut 6 bases from V and 3 bases from J, with 11 bases between. CDR3 length: 13 amino acids. Germline CDR1 MNHNS, CDR2 SASEGT. CDR3 sequence reads: CASSQRVDTEAFF. CDR3 bases: TGTGCCAGCAGCCAAAGGGTGGACACTGAAGCTTTCTTT.

In its sample, this clonotype was seen a few times. The genes are TRBV7-2 and TRBJ2-1; no clear D gene. Trimming pared 3 bases from V and 5 bases from J, leaving 8 bases between. The germline CDR1 and CDR2 sequences are SGHTA and FQGNSA. This CDR3 region has 13 residues. The CDR3 spells CASSFERDNEQFF. Here the CDR3 DNA reads TGTGCCAGCAGCTTTGAGCGAGACAATGAGCAGTTCTTC.

This clonotype was seen a few times. This chain connects TRBV28 to TRBJ1-1, with unresolved D. In germline, CDR1 is MDHEN, CDR2 SYDVKM. There are 12 residues in the CDR3. Between the trimmed V and J ends, which lost 6 bases and 3 bases, there was a span of 8 bases. In DNA form, the CDR3 reads TGTGCCAGCAGGGAGGTGGACACTGAAGCTTTCTTT. This gives the protein CASREVDTEAFF.

This clonotype has a count of ten or more. V is TRBV7-3 and J is TRBJ2-7; 7 bases fit TRBD1. The J segment lost 3 bases and the V segment lost 5 bases, leaving 13 bases of the junction unmatched. Germline values: CDR1 SGHTA, CDR2 FQGTGA. The CDR3 is 16 residues long. CDR3 sequence reads: CASSPTGTAHLYEQYF. The CDR3 nucleotides are TGTGCCAGCAGCCCCACCGGGACAGCCCACCTCTACGAGCAGTACTTC.

A word on this clonotype: At one of its ends the junction is not consistent with the germline gene, which may arise from a read error. This chain connects TRBV24-1 to TRBJ2-1; the D is unclear. The CDR3 length is 17 residues. In germline, CDR1 is KGHDR, CDR2 SFDVKD. The CDR3 protein is CAASDWSGRFSYNEQFF. The CDR3 DNA reads as TGTGCCGCCAGTGACTGGTCTGGGCGGTTCTCCTACAATGAGCAGTTCTTC.

There are a few counts of this clonotype. The V gene is TRBV4-2, the J gene TRBJ2-5, with D perhaps TRBD1 (7 bases). The V end lost 1 base, the J end lost 4 bases, and 19 bases lay between the germline ends. The CDR3 is 17 amino acids. In germline, CDR1 is LGHNA, CDR2 YNFKEQ. CDR3 sequence reads: CASSQGNGAGGGETQYF. For the CDR3, the DNA is TGTGCCAGCAGCCAAGGGAACGGGGCAGGGGGAGGAGAGACCCAGTACTTC.

The rearrangement uses TRBV6-5 and TRBJ1-1; D may be TRBD1 (6 bases). There are 14 residues in the CDR3. Trimming cost V 2 bases and J 5 bases, with 12 bases left between them. Germline V CDR1 and CDR2: MNHEY, SVGAGI. The CDR3: CASSYGPGETEAFF. The DNA of the CDR3 is TGTGCCAGCAGTTACGGACCAGGGGAAACTGAAGCTTTCTTT.

In this sample, this clonotype turned up a few times. This chain uses TRBV27 with TRBJ2-1, with D perhaps TRBD2 (6 bases). This CDR3 region has 16 residues. V was clipped by 0 bases and J by 4 bases, with 13 bases between them. Germline V gene sequence: CDR1 MNHEY, CDR2 SMNVEV (reference sequence). The CDR3 is CASSLSVGGTYNEQFF. CDR3 bases: TGTGCCAGCAGTTTATCGGTGGGGGGTACGTACAATGAGCAGTTCTTC.

The chain joins TRBV5-4 to TRBJ2-3; possibly TRBD2 for D (5 bases). The germline V gene has CDR1 SGHNT and CDR2 YYREEE (reference sequence). V was pared by 0 bases and J by 4 bases, with 9 bases between. CDR3 size: 14 residues. The CDR3 sequence is CASSLETGSDTQYF. CDR3 coding DNA: TGTGCCAGCAGCTTGGAGACGGGATCAGATACGCAGTATTTT.

The rearrangement joins TRBV28 to TRBJ2-1, with no clear D. Germline CDR1 MDHEN, CDR2 SYDVKM. V lost 5 bases and J 6 bases, leaving 17 bases between the germline ends. This CDR3 contains 15 residues. DNA of the CDR3: TGTGCCAGCAGTGGGTGGTGGCAGATGGGCAATGAGCAGTTCTTC. It yields the protein CASSGWWQMGNEQFF.

The V gene is TRBV20-1, the J gene TRBJ2-1; D gene ambiguous. V was shortened by 0 bases and J by 0 bases, with 9 bases between the two germline ends. This CDR3 region has 15 residues. CDR1 and CDR2 from the germline V gene are DFQATT and SNEGSKA (reference sequence). CDR3 residues: CSARDRHLSYNEQFF. In DNA form, the CDR3 reads TGCAGTGCTAGAGATCGTCACCTCTCCTACAATGAGCAGTTCTTC.

Within the sample, this clonotype is medium-sized (0.01 to 0.1%). This rearrangement joins TRBV25-1 to TRBJ2-5, with TRBD1 matching 7 bases. The CDR3 sequence is 15 residues long. Trimming took 4 bases from V and 5 from J; bases not matched to a gene: 10. Germline assignment: CDR1 MGHDK and CDR2 SYGVNS. For the CDR3, the DNA is TGTGCCAGCAGTGGACAGACAGGGTTGTTGGAGACCCAGTACTTC. Amino acids: CASSGQTGLLETQYF.

There are a few counts of this clonotype. The gene calls are TRBV29-1 and TRBJ1-1; D is unclear. Germline loops: CDR1 SQVTM, CDR2 ANQGSEA. The CDR3 consists of 11 residues. V was trimmed by 6 bases and J by 1 base, leaving 6 bases between them. The CDR3 bases are TGCAGCGTAGTTGAGAACACTGAAGCTTTCTTT. As protein: CSVVENTEAFF.

By share, this clonotype counts as medium-sized. The rearrangement joins TRBV20-1 to TRBJ2-7; D is unclear. In germline, CDR1 is DFQATT, CDR2 SNEGSKA (reference sequence). The V end lost 0 bases, the J end lost 2 bases, and 11 bases lay between the germline ends. The CDR3 has 14 residues. The CDR3 protein is CSARDLMAAYEQYF. The CDR3, as DNA: TGCAGTGCTAGAGATCTTATGGCAGCCTACGAGCAGTACTTC.

Within the sample, this clonotype is medium-sized. The V gene is TRBV15, the J gene TRBJ2-3; 8 bases are a match to TRBD1. The CDR3 sequence is 15 residues long. The V gene end was trimmed by 2 bases and the J gene end by 5 bases; junction bases not matched to a gene: 6. Germline V gene lookup returns CDR1 LNHNV and CDR2 YYDKDF (reference sequence). The CDR3 is CATSRSDRDLDTQYF. CDR3 DNA sequence: TGTGCCACCAGCAGATCGGACAGGGATCTAGATACGCAGTATTTT.

This clonotype turned up a few times. The chain links TRBV20-1 to TRBJ2-3; D ambiguous. The CDR3 length is 16 residues. CDR1 is DFQATT, CDR2 SNEGSKA, per germline (reference sequence). V lost 0 bases to trimming and J lost 3 bases, with 16 bases between them. The CDR3 DNA sequence: TGCAGTGCTAGAGATCCCAGCCCCTTAGGGACAGATACGCAGTATTTT. Encoded protein: CSARDPSPLGTDTQYF.

This clonotype appeared a few times. The genes are TRBV20-1 and TRBJ1-1; possible D gene TRBD1, 6 bases. CDR3 length equals 14 residues. V lost 6 bases and J lost 4, with 18 bases in between. Germline CDR1 DFQATT, CDR2 SNEGSKA (reference sequence). The DNA of the CDR3 is TGCAGTGCGAGAAGGGGGGGTGACCTCACTGAAGCTTTCTTT. Translated: CSARRGGDLTEAFF.